These 26 T cell receptor beta chains were sequenced from one sample in a study of CD8 T cells in Susac syndrome. Reverse transcription of 0.5 to 1 ug RNA used random hexamers. Using its own MiXCR run on the immunoSEQ multiplex PCR reads, TCRdb lists one record per CDR3 protein. The sample lists 240,000 or so distinct CDR3 sequences, roughly 95% occurring once. Material: CD4+ T cells from PBMCs. All receptors derive from a human donor with Susac syndrome.

This chain links TRBV7-3 with TRBJ2-3; TRBD2 matches at 12 bases. The CDR3 totals 15 residues. Per germline, CDR1 SGHTA and CDR2 FQGTGA. Trimming cost V 5 bases and J 6 bases; bases outside gene matches: 6. CDR3 amino acids: CASSLRLAGADTQYF. The CDR3 DNA reads TGTGCCAGCAGCCTGCGACTAGCGGGAGCGGATACGCAGTATTTT.

CDR3 DNA sequence: TGCAGCACCTCGAGGACCAACCGGGTGCGAACTGAAGCTTTCTTT. Its translation is CSTSRTNRVRTEAFF. This rearrangement joins TRBV29-1 to TRBJ1-1; D is uncertain. Germline CDR1 SQVTM, CDR2 ANQGSEA. The length of the CDR3 is 15 residues. The ends were cut back, 8 bases at V and 5 bases at J, with 24 bases in the middle. Drawing the rest from reference TRBV29-1 and TRBJ1-1, the complete variable domain is SAVISQKPSRDICQRGTSLTIQCQVDSQVTMMFWYRQQPGQSLTLIATANQGSEATYESGFVIDKFPISRPNLTFSTLTVSNMSPEDSSIYLCSTSRTNRVRTEAFFGQGTRLTVV.

V and J are TRBV7-9 and TRBJ2-7; D gene uncertain. Looked up from germline, CDR1 is SEHNR and CDR2 is FQNEAQ (reference sequence). V shed 1 base and J shed 4 bases, with 8 bases lying between them. The CDR3 loop spans 13 amino acids. DNA of the CDR3: TGTGCCAGCAGCTTAGGGACGCCGTACGAGCAGTACTTC. It encodes CASSLGTPYEQYF.

V and J are TRBV20-1 and TRBJ2-6; D is ambiguous. V shed 2 bases and J shed 5 bases, with 10 bases lying between them. The CDR3 is 14 residues long. Germline V lookup: CDR1 DFQATT, CDR2 SNEGSKA (reference sequence). Here the CDR3 reads CSARHFNRANVLTF. CDR3 in DNA: TGCAGTGCTAGACATTTTAATCGGGCCAACGTCCTGACTTTC.

The genes are TRBV25-1 and TRBJ1-2; 7 nucleotides agree with TRBD1. V was pared by 6 bases and J by 4 bases, with 5 bases of the junction left unmatched. CDR3 size: 13 residues. In germline, CDR1 is MGHDK, CDR2 SYGVNS. Written as DNA, the CDR3 is TGTGCCAGCAGACAGGGGTTTGGCTATGGCTACACCTTC. This codes for CASRQGFGYGYTF.

This chain joins TRBV7-2 and TRBJ2-5; D assignment may be TRBD1 or TRBD2 (5 bases each). Germline assignment: CDR1 SGHTA and CDR2 FQGNSA. The CDR3 sequence is 16 residues long. Trimming removed 0 bases at V and 0 bases at J, with 11 bases between. The chain's CDR3 is CASSLAVGTYQETQYF. The CDR3 coding sequence is TGTGCCAGCAGCTTAGCAGTGGGGACCTACCAAGAGACCCAGTACTTC.

The chain has TRBV2 and TRBJ2-7; tentative D call: TRBD2 (6 bases). The germline CDR1 and CDR2 sequences are SNHLY and FYNNEI. V lost 9 bases, J lost 5 bases, and 11 bases lay in between. This CDR3 comprises 11 residues. In DNA, the CDR3 is TGTGCCAGTCGGGAGACGAACGAGCAGTACTTC. This sequence encodes CASRETNEQYF.

This chain joins TRBV9 and TRBJ2-7, with 8 bases identical to TRBD1. The germline V gene has CDR1 SGDLS and CDR2 YYNGEE. The CDR3 loop spans 15 amino acids. The V segment lost 2 bases and the J segment 6 bases; nucleotides outside the gene matches: 10. CDR3 coding DNA: TGTGCCAGCAGCGTGACGGACAGGGTTGCGGGCGAGCAGTACTTC. Its translation: CASSVTDRVAGEQYF.

In this sample, this clonotype turned up once. This sequence joins TRBV30 and TRBJ2-7; TRBD1 matches 9 bases. CDR1 and CDR2 from the germline V gene are GTSNPN and SVGIG (reference sequence). This CDR3 spans 17 amino acids. V lost 2 bases and J lost 3; bases outside the gene matches: 14. CDR3 sequence (DNA): TGTGCCTGGAGTCTCCCGAAATGGGGGGGACAGGGCTACGAGCAGTACTTC. As protein: CAWSLPKWGGQGYEQYF.

The J gene is TRBJ1-4, the V gene TRBV20-1; 7 bases fit TRBD1. Per germline, CDR1 DFQATT and CDR2 SNEGSKA (reference sequence). There are 12 residues in the CDR3. V shed 6 bases, J shed 7 bases, and the junction held 5 bases outside the gene matches. CDR3 protein: CSAPDRLEKLFF. The CDR3, as DNA: TGCAGTGCCCCGGACAGGCTTGAAAAACTGTTTTTT.

The V call is TRBV7-2, the J call TRBJ2-3; the D gene is possibly TRBD2 (6 bases). Germline lookup yields CDR1 SGHTA and CDR2 FQGNSA. The V and J ends lost 5 bases and 2 bases respectively, with 11 bases between them. This CDR3 is built from 14 residues. This chain's CDR3 is CASSPGLYTDTQYF. The CDR3 region has the DNA TGTGCCAGCAGCCCGGGACTCTACACAGATACGCAGTATTTT.

This rearrangement joins TRBV20-1 to TRBJ2-1; weak D call: TRBD1 (5 bases). Germline V gene data show CDR1 as DFQATT and CDR2 as SNEGSKA (reference sequence). Trimming stripped 0 bases from V and 12 bases from J, with 12 bases between. This CDR3 spans 12 amino acids. This CDR3 is CSARDAKRGQFF. The CDR3 nucleotides are TGCAGTGCTAGAGACGCAAAAAGGGGGCAGTTCTTC.

The V call is TRBV29-1, the J call TRBJ2-3, with D possibly matching TRBD1 (6 bases). Germline values: CDR1 SQVTM, CDR2 ANQGSEA. V lost 6 bases and J lost 4, with 17 bases in between. The CDR3 has 14 residues. The chain's CDR3 is CSVPGRGSADTQYF. Here the CDR3 DNA reads TGCAGCGTCCCCGGTAGGGGGAGTGCAGATACGCAGTATTTT.

The chain carries TRBV20-1 and TRBJ2-7; 7 positions agree with TRBD2. The ends lost 3 bases at V and 0 bases at J; junction bases unmatched: 8. Germline loops: CDR1 DFQATT, CDR2 SNEGSKA (reference sequence). The CDR3 contains 15 residues. The CDR3 DNA reads TGCAGTGCTAGTGACGGGAGGCCCTCCTCCTACGAGCAGTACTTC. It yields the protein CSASDGRPSSYEQYF.

The chain links TRBV10-2 to TRBJ2-7; D not resolved. The CDR3 sequence is 11 residues long. Germline CDR1 and CDR2: WSHSY and SAAADI. Trimming pared 5 bases from V and 5 bases from J, leaving 7 bases between. CDR3 sequence: CASSLTNEQYF. The CDR3 nucleotides read TGCGCCAGCAGTTTAACGAACGAGCAGTACTTC.

The chain uses TRBV7-9 and TRBJ1-2; maybe TRBD1 (6 bases). From germline, CDR1 is SEHNR and CDR2 FQNEAQ (reference sequence). The CDR3 extends over 14 amino acids. The V and J ends lost 7 bases and 1 base respectively, with 13 bases between them. For the CDR3, the DNA is TGTGCCAGCACCGGACAGCCAGTTAACTATGGCTACACCTTC. It codes for CASTGQPVNYGYTF. The full variable domain, its missing parts supplied by reference TRBV7-9 and TRBJ1-2, is DTGVSQNPRHKITKRGQNVTFRCDPISEHNRLYWYRQTLGQGPEFLTYFQNEAQLEKSRLLSDRFSAERPKGSFSTLEIQRTEQGDSAMYLCASTGQPVNYGYTFGSGTRLTVV.

The chain carries TRBV30 and TRBJ1-2; D is perhaps TRBD1 (5 bases). This CDR3 has 16 residues. The ends were cut back, 1 base at V and 8 bases at J, with 23 bases in the middle. CDR1 is GTSNPN and CDR2 is SVGIG in the germline V gene (reference sequence). CDR3 region: CAWSEEAEGLFWGYTF. The CDR3 nucleotides read TGTGCCTGGAGTGAGGAGGCGGAGGGGCTGTTTTGGGGCTACACCTTC.

J is TRBJ2-2 and V is TRBV30; D is undetermined. This CDR3 is 12 amino acids long. The germline gives CDR1 GTSNPN, CDR2 SVGIG (reference sequence). The V and J ends lost 0 bases and 7 bases respectively, with 6 bases between them. The CDR3 loop reads CAWSVSDGELFF. CDR3 DNA: TGTGCCTGGAGTGTTTCCGACGGGGAGCTGTTTTTT.

As to this clonotype: The junction shows a germline mismatch at one end, possibly a read error. This chain connects TRBV7-3 to TRBJ2-7; unclear D gene. This CDR3 is built from 10 residues. Per germline, CDR1 SGHTA and CDR2 FQGTGA. Here the CDR3 DNA reads TGCCCCTATAGGGTGAGGGAGCAGTACTTC. Amino acid sequence: CPYRVREQYF.

The rearrangement links TRBV11-2 to TRBJ2-3, with D tentatively TRBD1 (6 bases). Germline values: CDR1 SGHAT, CDR2 FQNNGV. V lost 5 bases and J lost 2, with 11 bases in between. This CDR3 region has 14 residues. CDR3 nucleotides: TGTGCCAGCAGCACGGGACACTCCACAGATACGCAGTATTTT. This encodes CASSTGHSTDTQYF.

This chain uses TRBV9 with TRBJ2-7; the D call may be TRBD1 or TRBD2 (5 bases each). Germline lookup yields CDR1 SGDLS and CDR2 YYNGEE. V was cut by 4 bases and J by 3 bases, with 14 bases left in between. The CDR3 consists of 14 residues. The CDR3 DNA reads TGTGCCAGCAGCCCCGGGGCGGGTAACTACGAGCAGTACTTC. This encodes CASSPGAGNYEQYF. Together with reference TRBV9 and TRBJ2-7, the CDR3 gives the full variable domain: DSGVTQTPKHLITATGQRVTLRCSPRSGDLSVYWYQQSLDQGLQFLIQYYNGEERAKGNILERFSAQQFPDLHSELNLSSLELGDSALYFCASSPGAGNYEQYFGPGTRLTVT.

V gene TRBV15 combines with J gene TRBJ2-7; 8 bases agree with TRBD2. Germline CDR1 is LNHNV and CDR2 is YYDKDF (reference sequence). This CDR3 comprises 16 residues. The V gene end was trimmed by 0 bases and the J gene end by 6 bases; junction bases not matched to a gene: 10. The CDR3: CATSRDRREEWGEQYF. The CDR3, as DNA: TGTGCCACCAGCAGAGATAGGCGGGAGGAATGGGGCGAGCAGTACTTC.

In this sample, this clonotype turned up once. This chain links TRBV20-1 with TRBJ2-3, with D uncertain. V was cut by 2 bases and J by 7 bases, with 7 bases left in between. The CDR3 consists of 11 residues. The germline V gene encodes CDR1 DFQATT and CDR2 SNEGSKA (reference sequence). Written as DNA, the CDR3 is TGCAGTGCTAGATGGCAGCATACGCAGTATTTT. This translates into CSARWQHTQYF.

This chain connects TRBV12-3 or TRBV12-4 to TRBJ2-3; tentative D call: TRBD1 (6 bases). This CDR3 comprises 15 residues. Trimming cost V 5 bases and J 0 bases, with 12 bases left between them. The CDR3 here is CASSTRGQSTDTQYF. The CDR3 DNA reads TGTGCCAGCAGTACTAGAGGACAGAGCACAGATACGCAGTATTTT.

The chain recombines TRBV7-3 with TRBJ1-2; a weak D match, TRBD1 (5 bases). Trimming pared 4 bases from V and 3 bases from J, leaving 18 bases between. The V gene's germline CDR1 is SGHTA and CDR2 FQGTGA. This CDR3 contains 16 residues. The CDR3 loop reads CASSSHGDPTDYGYTF. The CDR3 DNA is TGTGCCAGCAGCTCCCATGGGGACCCTACCGACTATGGCTACACCTTC.

CDR3 region: CASSQEKGRNYGYTF. CDR3 bases: TGTGCCAGCAGCCAAGAAAAGGGGCGGAACTATGGCTACACCTTC. The J gene is TRBJ1-2, the V gene TRBV4-2, with D possibly being TRBD1 (5 bases). This CDR3 has 15 amino acids. CDR1 is LGHNA and CDR2 is YNFKEQ in the germline V gene. V lost 0 bases and J 2 bases, leaving 10 bases between the germline ends.